This TCR beta chain was sequenced for a study of blood T cells in healthy people across ages. Using a J-beta primer mix together with a sample-barcoded 5' primer, a second PCR was run for about 7 to 12 cycles. A single record per CDR3 protein comes from TCRdb applying MiXCR to the 5' RACE reads. The sample has some 670,000 distinct CDR3 sequences, 52% seen once; the top ten hold roughly 14%. The CDR3 covers 15 residues. Germline V gene lookup returns CDR1 SGDLS and CDR2 YYNGEE. This clonotype was recorded many times. At one end, the junction sequence differs from germline, possibly due to a read error.

Input material: blood. V and J are TRBV9 and TRBJ2-1; 9 bases agree with TRBD2. The TCR comes from a woman of 80 years or more in good health. The CDR3 DNA reads TGTGCCAGCAGTGTAGCGGGGGACACTTACAATGAGCAGTTCTTC. Its protein is CASSVAGDTYNEQFF.